Listed here is a single T cell receptor beta chain. There are a few counts of this clonotype. The record has no base qualities; no much larger clone is one base away. This entry belongs to a study of T cells after yellow fever vaccination (dated by TCRdb to the late 2010s). Looking at the study overall: The SMART-Seq v4 Ultra Low Input RNA kit was used to prepare libraries from fractions with low cell numbers. To follow T-cell clones before and after primary and booster YFV17D yellow fever vaccination, bulk TCR alpha and beta repertoires were sequenced over time. Two healthy male donors made up the cohort, one aged 18 to 29 years and the other aged 30 to 40 years. Blood samples were taken at several timepoints before and after primary and secondary immunization, and bulk PBMC replicates and cell subsets were isolated.

Findings and caveats that apply to the study as a whole: A small share of clonotypes was detected in both CD4 and CD8 compartments, with the overlap likely arising from convergent recombination. Most clones expanded after primary vaccination were re-detected after the booster (96% of CD4 and 88% of CD8), suggesting broad memory maintenance. The secondary T-cell response was found to be weaker but faster than the primary response, with a peak reached on day 5 rather than on day 15. Computational filtering was required because FACS-sorted repertoires could contain abundant contaminating clonotypes from the bulk population. Because the study included only a couple of donors, the extent to which the findings can be generalized is limited.

Sample treatment or condition, as interpreted from the label and publication: live attenuated yellow fever vaccine strain. PBMCs were isolated from peripheral blood using a standard Ficoll-Paque protocol. Epitope-specific CD8 T cells were sorted using a dextramer loaded with the yellow fever NS4B epitope peptide, with anti-CD3 and anti-CD8 staining. TriZol was used to extract RNA from bulk PBMCs, CD4 and CD8 fractions, and dextramer-positive and dextramer-negative fractions. Synthesis of TCR cDNA relied on 5'RACE template switching, a step that introduced a universal primer site along with unique molecular identifiers. Priming for cDNA synthesis came from both the TCR alpha and TCR beta constant segments. Library amplification involved two PCR steps, and the second step added sample barcodes and sequencing adapters. Sequencing of libraries was done on Illumina HiSeq 2500 (2x100 bp) or NovaSeq (2x150 bp). In the paper's pipeline: MIGEC was used to demultiplex reads and collapse the reads into UMI consensus sequences, and MiXCR was used for V(D)J alignment. Vaccine-responding clonotypes were defined with edgeR using replicate PBMC samples, requiring FDR below 0.01 and a log2 fold change above 5 up to day 15. Each bulk clonotype received a CD4 or CD8 identity based on whether the sequenced CD4 or CD8 repertoire contained that clonotype at higher abundance. NS4B-specific clonotypes were defined as those at least 10-fold enriched in dextramer-positive over dextramer-negative fractions; CD4-biased clonotypes were excluded. TCRdb reprocessing: public reads trimmed at Q25 with fastp, clones called with MiXCR, in-frame beta chains kept. Rows are unified per CDR3 protein, each entry keeping the most common DNA and genes. These V and J calls rely on TCRdb rather than the paper's analysis. The sample contains over 65,000 distinct CDR3 sequences, 13% of them found a single time. Around 23% of the sample rests with the top ten.

Via the germline V gene, CDR1 is SQVTM and CDR2 ANQGSEA. Taken from cysteine to phenylalanine, the CDR3 has 12 residues. Here the CDR3 DNA is all that survives: 36 bases in frame from base 1. V loses 7 bases, J loses 4 bases, and the germline ends lie 13 bases apart. This sample comprised CD8+ T cells not binding an NS4B(214-222) dextramer, sorted from PBMCs, obtained roughly 20 days after the first yellow fever vaccination. The cell subset or site label here, explained by the study, means: NS4B epitope dextramer-negative CD8 T cells. The chain employs TRBV29-1 and TRBJ1-1, with the D gene uncertain. This TCR was recovered from a man aged 18 to 29 who received the YFV17D yellow fever vaccine. At the DNA level, the sequence is TGCAGCGCGACGGAGTCCAGCACTGAAGCTTTCTTT. It translates to CSATESSTEAFF.